One T cell receptor (beta chain) is described in this entry. Generated by immunoSEQ multiplex PCR, the TCRdb table keeps only in-frame clones and is missing some. The sample contains around 54,000 clones, over 85% of which appear only once. Germline lookup yields CDR1 SGHNT and CDR2 YENEEA. The CDR3 loop spans 15 amino acids. The germline V and J ends were trimmed by 5 bases and 0 bases, with 13 bases remaining between them. This entry belongs to a study of cytomegalovirus exposure and HLA in healthy donors. The chain recombines TRBV11-3 with TRBJ2-5; no definite D call. The sample was PBMCs. This sequence was found in a woman younger than 35 in good health and CMV-seropositive. CDR3 loop: CASSTKKSNQETQYF. For the CDR3, the DNA is TGTGCCAGCAGCACTAAAAAATCGAACCAAGAGACCCAGTACTTC.